The 28 T cell receptor beta chains below were found in one sample sequenced in a study of T cell responses to AZD1222 COVID-19 vaccine. The method was immunoSEQ multiplex PCR; TCRdb's version includes in-frame clones alone and lacks a portion of them. Among 150,000 or so clones listed, about 91% were seen once. Source: peripheral blood, taken 28 days after the second AZD1222 dose. The source of these receptors is an adult who received the AZD1222 COVID-19 vaccine.

This clone was detected once. The rearrangement links TRBV10-3 to TRBJ1-1, with D tentatively TRBD1 (5 bases). V was pared by 4 bases and J by 7 bases, with 31 bases between. The CDR3 runs 19 residues. Looked up from germline, CDR1 is ENHRY and CDR2 is SYGVKD. The DNA of the CDR3 is TGTGCCATCAGTGGAGCTTTCGGGGAACAGGTGGGCTTCGGGGGTGAAGCTTTCTTT. This translates into CAISGAFGEQVGFGGEAFF.

The chain links TRBV5-4 to TRBJ1-4, with D maybe TRBD1 (5 bases). The V and J ends lost 4 bases and 0 bases respectively, with 13 bases between them. Germline CDR1 is SGHNT and CDR2 is YYREEE (reference sequence). The CDR3 loop spans 16 amino acids. The CDR3 bases are TGTGCCAGCAGCCTCGGGGGGGGGACAACTAATGAAAAACTGTTTTTT. As protein: CASSLGGGTTNEKLFF.

This clone was observed once. The V and J genes are TRBV7-6 and TRBJ2-3; 9 bases fit TRBD1. With V trimmed by 5 bases and J by 4 bases, 10 bases remained unmatched. The CDR3 has 16 amino acids. The germline V gene encodes CDR1 SGHVS and CDR2 FNYEAQ. The CDR3 sequence is CASSATGGVSADTQYF. The CDR3, as DNA: TGTGCCAGCAGCGCGACAGGGGGGGTATCGGCAGATACGCAGTATTTT.

This clone is a singleton in its sample. The V and J genes are TRBV28 and TRBJ1-4, with TRBD1 as a possible D gene (6 bases). CDR3 size: 13 residues. The V gene lost 10 bases and the J gene lost 4 bases, with 13 bases spanning the gap. Germline V CDR1 and CDR2: MDHEN, SYDVKM. DNA for the CDR3: TGTGCCACCTCAGGGGCCGGTAATGAAAAACTGTTTTTT. Translated: CATSGAGNEKLFF.

J is TRBJ1-1 and V is TRBV19; tentative D call: TRBD1 (5 bases). The CDR3 contains 14 residues. Trimming left V 3 bases short and J 5 bases short, with 13 bases between. The germline gives CDR1 LNHDA, CDR2 SQIVND (reference sequence). CDR3 region: CASSMGGGGTEAFF. DNA of the CDR3: TGTGCCAGTAGTATGGGGGGTGGCGGAACTGAAGCTTTCTTT. Full variable domain (missing parts from reference TRBV19 and TRBJ1-1): DGGITQSPKYLFRKEGQNVTLSCEQNLNHDAMYWYRQDPGQGLRLIYYSQIVNDFQKGDIAEGYSVSREKKESFPLTVTSAQKNPTAFYLCASSMGGGGTEAFFGQGTRLTVV.

The sample holds one count of this clone. The chain couples TRBV19 to TRBJ1-5; D uncertain. V lost 5 bases to trimming and J lost 5 bases, with 7 bases between them. The CDR3 totals 12 residues. In germline, CDR1 is LNHDA, CDR2 SQIVND (reference sequence). CDR3 in amino acids: CASSSLYQPQHF. DNA for the CDR3: TGTGCCAGTAGTTCACTTTATCAGCCCCAGCATTTT.

The gene calls are TRBV30 and TRBJ2-3; TRBD1 agrees at 9 bases. Trimming took 2 bases from V and 5 from J; bases not matched to a gene: 8. The CDR3 sequence is 15 residues long. CDR1 GTSNPN and CDR2 SVGIG come from the germline V gene (reference sequence). The CDR3 region has the DNA TGTGCCTGGAGTCCAGGACAGGGGAGCGGAGATACGCAGTATTTT. Encoded protein: CAWSPGQGSGDTQYF.

The rearrangement joins TRBV5-1 to TRBJ2-1; maybe TRBD2 (6 bases). The CDR3 is made up of 16 amino acids. Trimming removed 4 bases from V and 7 bases from J, with 21 bases in between. From germline, CDR1 is SGHRS and CDR2 YFSETQ. CDR3 residues: CASSASAGLLINEQFF. The CDR3 coding sequence is TGCGCCAGCAGCGCCAGCGCGGGACTCTTAATAAATGAGCAGTTCTTC.

The chain employs TRBV11-2 and TRBJ2-1; D is uncertain. The CDR3 covers 14 residues. Germline V gene lookup returns CDR1 SGHAT and CDR2 FQNNGV. Trimming took 10 bases from V and 1 from J, leaving 14 bases between them. CDR3 sequence: CATLPIGSYNEQFF. The DNA for the CDR3 is TGTGCCACCCTCCCAATAGGGTCCTACAATGAGCAGTTCTTC.

The V and J genes are TRBV3-1 (or the pseudogene TRBV3-2) and TRBJ1-6; TRBD1 is a possible D gene (6 bases). Germline CDR1 is LGHDT and CDR2 is YNNKEL (reference sequence). The V and J ends lost 0 bases and 2 bases respectively, with 8 bases between them. The length of the CDR3 is 16 residues. The CDR3 DNA reads as TGTGCCAGCAGCCAAGATAGGGGGGCCTATAATTCACCCCTCCACTTT. This sequence encodes CASSQDRGAYNSPLHF.

This chain uses TRBV28 with TRBJ1-1; D is perhaps TRBD1 (5 bases). This CDR3 comprises 13 residues. Trimming left V 6 bases short and J 1 base short, with 9 bases between. Germline lookup yields CDR1 MDHEN and CDR2 SYDVKM. The CDR3 sequence is CASSRTPNTEAFF. For the CDR3, the DNA is TGTGCCAGCAGCCGGACACCGAACACTGAAGCTTTCTTT.

The chain uses TRBV19 and TRBJ1-2, with 7 nucleotides matching TRBD1. In germline, CDR1 is LNHDA, CDR2 SQIVND (reference sequence). Unmatched junction bases numbered 8, after V lost 2 bases and J lost 2 bases. CDR3 length: 16 residues. In DNA form, the CDR3 reads TGTGCCAGTAGTATACCCGGGACAGCTCTAAACTATGGCTACACCTTC. Encoded protein: CASSIPGTALNYGYTF.

The V gene is TRBV6-1, the J gene TRBJ1-3, with a possible D match to TRBD1 (5 bases). The germline V gene encodes CDR1 MNHNS and CDR2 SASEGT. The length of the CDR3 is 15 residues. Trimming removed 1 base from V and 0 bases from J, with 7 bases in between. CDR3 sequence: CASSEGTGSGNTIYF. CDR3 DNA: TGTGCCAGCAGTGAAGGAACAGGCTCTGGAAACACCATATATTTT.

The V and J genes are TRBV6-5 and TRBJ1-4; D may be TRBD1 (5 bases). The germline gives CDR1 MNHEY, CDR2 SVGAGI. Trimming took off 7 bases at V and 3 bases at J, with 12 bases between the two ends. The CDR3 consists of 14 residues. CDR3 residues: CASTEGIANEKLFF. The CDR3 coding sequence is TGTGCCAGCACGGAGGGGATCGCTAATGAAAAACTGTTTTTT.

The chain couples TRBV18 to TRBJ1-2; D remains ambiguous. Trimming pared 5 bases from V and 7 bases from J, leaving 11 bases between. The CDR3 has 12 amino acids. From germline, CDR1 is KGHSH and CDR2 LQKENI. The CDR3 is CASSKGSSGYTF. The CDR3 DNA follows: TGTGCCAGCTCAAAAGGGTCGAGTGGCTACACCTTC.

V and J are TRBV5-6 and TRBJ2-1; perhaps TRBD2 as D (6 bases). Germline values: CDR1 SGHDT, CDR2 YYEEEE. The CDR3 runs 18 residues. V lost 4 bases and J lost 0, with 20 bases in between. CDR3 in amino acids: CASSTPRERASSYNEQFF. CDR3 nucleotides: TGTGCCAGCAGCACCCCTAGGGAGCGGGCGAGCTCCTACAATGAGCAGTTCTTC.

This clone was seen just once. The V gene is TRBV6-6, the J gene TRBJ2-1; tentative D call: TRBD1 (5 bases). The V end lost 4 bases, the J end lost 2 bases, and 15 bases lay between the germline ends. The germline V gene encodes CDR1 MNHNY and CDR2 SVGAGI (reference sequence). The CDR3 totals 16 residues. The CDR3 spells CASSSGSGITYNEQFF. CDR3 coding DNA: TGTGCCAGCAGTTCAGGATCAGGGATTACCTACAATGAGCAGTTCTTC.

The V gene is TRBV24-1, the J gene TRBJ2-5; D unresolved. Trimming stripped 1 base from V and 3 bases from J, with 8 bases between. The length of the CDR3 is 14 residues. Germline V gene lookup returns CDR1 KGHDR and CDR2 SFDVKD. For the CDR3, the DNA is TGTGCCACCAGTGATTTAGGTCAGGAAGAGACCCAGTACTTC. Translating it yields CATSDLGQEETQYF.

This clone was seen a few times. This chain joins TRBV7-6 and TRBJ1-2, with 11 nucleotides matching TRBD1. V trimming: 5 bases; J trimming: 2 bases; junction bases outside the gene matches: 4. Germline assignment: CDR1 SGHVS and CDR2 FNYEAQ. CDR3 size: 15 residues. The CDR3 protein is CASSQGDRGNYGYTF. CDR3 in DNA: TGTGCCAGCAGCCAAGGGGACAGGGGGAACTATGGCTACACCTTC.

The genes are TRBV9 and TRBJ2-1; D gene unclear. The CDR3 has 13 residues. V was pared by 6 bases and J by 2 bases, with 9 bases between. Germline V gives CDR1 SGDLS, CDR2 YYNGEE. CDR3 region: CASNYPTYNEQFF. The CDR3 DNA reads as TGTGCCAGCAACTACCCAACCTACAATGAGCAGTTCTTC.

This clone was detected a few times. CDR3 in DNA: TGTGCCAGCAGCCGGGGACAGGGGGTATACGAGCAGTACTTC. Its translation: CASSRGQGVYEQYF. The chain employs TRBV5-8 and TRBJ2-7; TRBD1 matches at 11 bases. The CDR3 is 14 residues long. Unmatched junction bases numbered 4, after V lost 4 bases and J lost 4 bases. The germline V gene has CDR1 SGHTS and CDR2 YDEGEE.

The chain has TRBV20-1 and TRBJ1-2; D is undetermined. The CDR3 sequence is 10 residues long. Trimming stripped 0 bases from V and 14 bases from J, with 10 bases between. Looked up from germline, CDR1 is DFQATT and CDR2 is SNEGSKA (reference sequence). In DNA form, the CDR3 reads TGCAGTGCTAGAGATGAGGACCTAACCTTC. Amino acids: CSARDEDLTF.

The chain recombines TRBV3-1 (or the pseudogene TRBV3-2) with TRBJ2-1, with TRBD2 matching over 10 bases. The CDR3 consists of 16 residues. J lost 8 bases, V lost 8 bases, and 15 bases had no gene match. Germline V gene lookup returns CDR1 LGHDT and CDR2 YNNKEL (reference sequence). The CDR3 protein is CASEQLRTSGPHEQFF. The DNA of the CDR3 is TGTGCCAGCGAGCAACTCCGGACTAGCGGACCCCATGAGCAGTTCTTC.

The chain links TRBV12-3 or TRBV12-4 to TRBJ1-1; D remains unclear. V was shortened by 7 bases and J by 6 bases, with 12 bases between the two germline ends. This CDR3 has 12 amino acids. The CDR3 region has the DNA TGTGCCAGCAATGAAATGGTGGCTGAAGCTTTCTTT. This encodes CASNEMVAEAFF.

The chain couples TRBV7-8 to TRBJ1-5; TRBD1 aligns across 8 bases. Germline V gene data show CDR1 as SGHVS and CDR2 as FQNEAQ. Trimming cost V 5 bases and J 1 base; bases outside gene matches: 25. The CDR3 totals 22 residues. The CDR3: CASSPRDRYFLRSDFSNQPQHF. The CDR3 DNA is TGTGCCAGCAGCCCCCGGGACAGGTATTTTCTTCGCTCTGATTTCAGCAATCAGCCCCAGCATTTT.

This clone was detected once. The rearrangement joins TRBV7-9 to TRBJ1-1, with D maybe TRBD1 (5 bases). This CDR3 spans 14 amino acids. Germline V CDR1 and CDR2: SEHNR, FQNEAQ (reference sequence). V lost 6 bases and J 4 bases, leaving 15 bases between the germline ends. CDR3 nucleotide sequence: TGTGCCAGCAGTCCAAACAGGTTTGTCACTGAAGCTTTCTTT. As protein: CASSPNRFVTEAFF.

The chain uses TRBV5-1 and TRBJ1-1; 7 bases are shared with TRBD1. V shed 3 bases, J shed 3 bases, and the junction held 5 bases outside the gene matches. This CDR3 is built from 14 residues. Germline CDR1 SGHRS, CDR2 YFSETQ. CDR3 region: CASSSGQLDTEAFF. In DNA, the CDR3 is TGCGCCAGCAGCTCGGGACAGTTGGACACTGAAGCTTTCTTT.

The chain employs TRBV3-1 (or the pseudogene TRBV3-2) and TRBJ1-2; a possible D gene is TRBD1 (5 bases). CDR3 length equals 14 residues. The V end lost 8 bases, the J end lost 4 bases, and 17 bases lay between the germline ends. The germline V gene has CDR1 LGHDT and CDR2 YNNKEL (reference sequence). CDR3 sequence reads: CASVAARGVYGYTF. The CDR3 coding sequence is TGTGCCAGCGTAGCAGCCCGAGGGGTCTATGGCTACACCTTC.